The 2 T cell receptor beta chains below were found in one sample sequenced in a study of blood T cell repertoires in COVID-19. Profiled with immunoSEQ multiplex PCR; TCRdb holds only in-frame clones, not every one. This table has roughly 250,000 clones, about 79% appearing once. The sequencing sample was made of peripheral blood. The receptor source for this set is a woman of 80 years or more with acute or convalescent COVID-19.

This sequence joins TRBV28 and TRBJ1-6, with unresolved D. Germline V gene sequence: CDR1 MDHEN, CDR2 SYDVKM. The V end lost 4 bases, the J end lost 9 bases, and 19 bases lay between the germline ends. The CDR3 covers 16 residues. CDR3 nucleotide sequence: TGTGCCAGCAGTTACCCCGGGGAGGGAGGGAGTTCACCCCTCCACTTT. This encodes CASSYPGEGGSSPLHF.

The chain carries TRBV28 and TRBJ2-1, with TRBD1 matching over 10 bases. V shed 6 bases, J shed 6 bases, and the junction held 8 bases outside the gene matches. Germline assignment: CDR1 MDHEN and CDR2 SYDVKM. The CDR3 runs 15 residues. The CDR3 DNA reads TGTGCCAGCAGATCTCCTGGACAGGGGGGCAATGAGCAGTTCTTC. Translating gives CASRSPGQGGNEQFF.